The 20 T cell receptor beta chains presented below share a single source sample, sequenced in a study of B cell selection in AIRE deficiency. Assay used: immunoSEQ multiplex PCR; TCRdb lists only in-frame clones, some missing. The profile shows about 25,000 clones, less than 97% of them singletons. Conventional CD4 T cells were sorted as CD4+CD127+ cells. What was sequenced was CD4+CD127+ conventional T cells sorted from PBMCs. These receptors were taken from a human donor in good health.

The rearrangement links TRBV7-2 to TRBJ2-1; 10 bases match TRBD1. Germline loops: CDR1 SGHTA, CDR2 FQGNSA. The CDR3 runs to 14 residues. Unmatched junction bases numbered 8, after V lost 6 bases and J lost 9 bases. Written as DNA, the CDR3 is TGTGCCAGCAGGACAGGGGGCTCGTGGGGTGAGCAGTTCTTC. Amino acid sequence: CASRTGGSWGEQFF.

J is TRBJ1-6 and V is TRBV25-1; D gene unclear. The CDR3 is 15 amino acids. The germline gives CDR1 MGHDK, CDR2 SYGVNS. V was shortened by 0 bases and J by 9 bases, with 12 bases between the two germline ends. CDR3 protein: CASSEYMGGSSPLHF. CDR3 coding DNA: TGTGCCAGCAGTGAATACATGGGTGGCAGTTCACCCCTCCACTTT.

The J gene is TRBJ2-1, the V gene TRBV11-3; 8 nucleotides match TRBD1. Germline loops: CDR1 SGHNT, CDR2 YENEEA. The CDR3 sequence is 16 residues long. J lost 3 bases, V lost 1 base, and 5 bases had no gene match. For the CDR3, the DNA is TGTGCCAGCAGCTTAGTCTCAGGGGGCGGCTACAATGAGCAGTTCTTC. This codes for CASSLVSGGGYNEQFF.

J is TRBJ1-5 and V is TRBV27; 7 nucleotides match TRBD1. V lost 5 bases and J lost 1; bases outside the gene matches: 2. Germline assignment: CDR1 MNHEY and CDR2 SMNVEV (reference sequence). The CDR3 has 14 residues. In DNA, the CDR3 is TGTGCCAGCAGTGGGACAGCCAGCAATCAGCCCCAGCATTTT. Residues: CASSGTASNQPQHF.

J is TRBJ1-6 and V is TRBV6-1; perhaps TRBD1 as D (5 bases). Trimming cost V 0 bases and J 7 bases, with 10 bases left between them. Germline CDR1 reads MNHNS; CDR2 reads SASEGT. The CDR3 consists of 15 residues. CDR3 bases: TGTGCCAGCAGTGAAGCGGGGGGACGGAATTCACCCCTCCACTTT. Its translation is CASSEAGGRNSPLHF.

The rearrangement links TRBV19 to TRBJ1-2; D ambiguous. Trimming shortened V by 0 bases and J by 3 bases, and 5 bases separated the two germline ends. The CDR3 is 13 residues long. Germline lookup yields CDR1 LNHDA and CDR2 SQIVND (reference sequence). The CDR3 coding sequence is TGTGCCAGTAGTATAGACCGATACTATGGCTACACCTTC. Its translation is CASSIDRYYGYTF.

This clone showed up just once. The V and J genes are TRBV5-6 and TRBJ2-7; 11 bases are a match to TRBD1. J gave up 3 bases and V 2 bases, and 10 bases lay outside the gene matches. Per germline, CDR1 SGHDT and CDR2 YYEEEE. CDR3 length: 17 residues. CDR3 protein: CASSFWFRDRGGYEQYF. The DNA of the CDR3 is TGTGCCAGCAGCTTTTGGTTTAGGGACAGGGGGGGCTACGAGCAGTACTTC.

The CDR3 protein is CASSLEGRGPINTEAFF. The DNA of the CDR3 is TGTGCCAGCAGCTTAGAGGGCAGGGGACCTATTAACACTGAAGCTTTCTTT. The chain recombines TRBV11-2 with TRBJ1-1; the D gene is possibly TRBD1 (6 bases). Trimming shortened V by 0 bases and J by 2 bases, and 16 bases separated the two germline ends. Germline loops: CDR1 SGHAT, CDR2 FQNNGV. This CDR3 contains 17 residues.

This sequence joins TRBV25-1 and TRBJ2-1, with 8 bases fitting TRBD2. V lost 5 bases and J lost 5; bases outside the gene matches: 8. The length of the CDR3 is 15 residues. Germline lookup yields CDR1 MGHDK and CDR2 SYGVNS. The CDR3 DNA is TGTGCCAGCAGTACCCGACTAGCGCAAGACAATGAGCAGTTCTTC. Residues: CASSTRLAQDNEQFF.

The V and J genes are TRBV19 and TRBJ1-2, with TRBD1 matching 12 bases. Germline V CDR1 and CDR2: LNHDA, SQIVND (reference sequence). The junction had 13 bases not matched to a gene; V was cut back by 5 bases and J by 0 bases. The CDR3 runs to 19 residues. The CDR3 nucleotides read TGTGCCAGTAGTCTTTGGGACAGGGGGCTGGAAGAAGCTAACTATGGCTACACCTTC. Translating gives CASSLWDRGLEEANYGYTF. The full variable domain, completed using reference TRBV19 and TRBJ1-2, is DGGITQSPKYLFRKEGQNVTLSCEQNLNHDAMYWYRQDPGQGLRLIYYSQIVNDFQKGDIAEGYSVSREKKESFPLTVTSAQKNPTAFYLCASSLWDRGLEEANYGYTFGSGTRLTVV.

CDR3 sequence (DNA): TGTGCCAGCAGCCCGAGGATCGGGGATACCTATGGCTACACCTTC. It codes for CASSPRIGDTYGYTF. This rearrangement joins TRBV11-2 to TRBJ1-2; D uncertain. Between the trimmed V and J ends, which lost 5 bases and 4 bases, there was a span of 17 bases. Germline V gene data show CDR1 as SGHAT and CDR2 as FQNNGV. The CDR3 totals 15 residues.

The chain carries TRBV19 and TRBJ2-3; the D gene is possibly TRBD1 (6 bases). The germline CDR1 and CDR2 sequences are LNHDA and SQIVND (reference sequence). There are 14 residues in the CDR3. V was clipped by 7 bases and J by 4 bases, with 15 bases between them. This chain's CDR3 is CASKLGADADTQYF. In DNA, the CDR3 is TGTGCCAGTAAACTGGGGGCAGACGCAGATACGCAGTATTTT.

This chain uses TRBV15 with TRBJ2-3; D might be TRBD2 (7 bases). V was cut by 7 bases and J by 8 bases, with 19 bases left in between. The CDR3 covers 14 residues. CDR1 is LNHNV, CDR2 YYDKDF, per germline (reference sequence). DNA for the CDR3: TGTGCCACCACCCGAGGGGGGGGGCGGGGTACGCAGTATTTT. Its protein product is CATTRGGGRGTQYF.

This clone appeared a single time. The chain links TRBV7-9 to TRBJ2-6; 8 bases line up with TRBD1. Trimming took 5 bases from V and 4 from J; bases not matched to a gene: 16. Germline V CDR1 and CDR2: SEHNR, FQNEAQ (reference sequence). CDR3 size: 19 residues. In DNA form, the CDR3 reads TGTGCCAGCAGCCCTAAAGGGACAGGCAACCGGGGAGGGGCCAACGTCCTGACTTTC. Translated: CASSPKGTGNRGGANVLTF.

The gene calls are TRBV25-1 and TRBJ2-7; D gene ambiguous. Gene TRBJ2-5 matches the end of the DNA better, so the J call may be wrong. Germline V gene sequence: CDR1 MGHDK, CDR2 SYGVNS. This CDR3 has 12 residues. The CDR3 protein is CASSEEYATQYF. The CDR3 DNA sequence: TGTGCCAGCAGTGAGGAATACGCGACCCAGTACTTC.

In this sample, this clone turned up once. This chain joins TRBV5-5 and TRBJ2-1; 10 bases line up with TRBD1. This CDR3 is 15 amino acids long. V dropped 2 bases and J dropped 7; count of bases not matched to a gene: 6. Germline lookup yields CDR1 SGHKS and CDR2 YYEKEE (reference sequence). The CDR3 nucleotides are TGTGCCAGCAGCTTAGGGACAGGGGCCCTGAATGAGCAGTTCTTC. Its translation: CASSLGTGALNEQFF.

The chain links TRBV7-6 to TRBJ1-2; D unclear. Trimming pared 1 base from V and 3 bases from J, leaving 6 bases between. This CDR3 has 13 residues. Germline values: CDR1 SGHVS, CDR2 FNYEAQ. CDR3 loop: CASSLEGDYGYTF. CDR3 DNA: TGTGCCAGCAGCTTAGAGGGAGACTATGGCTACACCTTC. Based on the CDR3 plus reference TRBV7-6 and TRBJ1-2, the full variable domain is GAGVSQSPRYKVTKRGQDVALRCDPISGHVSLYWYRQALGQGPEFLTYFNYEAQQDKSGLPNDRFSAERPEGSISTLTIQRTEQRDSAMYRCASSLEGDYGYTFGSGTRLTVV.

The rearrangement uses TRBV6-6 and TRBJ2-1; 9 bases are a match to TRBD2. The CDR3 has 15 residues. The V gene end was trimmed by 2 bases and the J gene end by 6 bases; junction bases not matched to a gene: 5. Germline V CDR1 and CDR2: MNHNY, SVGAGI (reference sequence). The CDR3: CASSYVRGGPNEQFF. CDR3 DNA: TGTGCCAGCAGTTACGTGCGGGGGGGCCCCAATGAGCAGTTCTTC.

As to this clone: The junction differs from germline at one of its ends, possibly a read error. V and J are TRBV7-7 and TRBJ2-7; 10 bases agree with TRBD1. The V gene's germline CDR1 is SSHAT and CDR2 FNYEAQ (reference sequence). The CDR3 has 13 residues. CDR3 DNA sequence: TGTGCTAGCAGCATGACAGGGGGCGGGGAGCAGTACTTC. It is translated as CASSMTGGGEQYF.

This CDR3 is CASSHNEQFF. The CDR3 DNA reads TGTGCCAGCAGCCACAATGAGCAGTTCTTC. The V and J genes are TRBV6-1 and TRBJ2-1; D uncertain. This CDR3 contains 10 residues. V gave up 6 bases and J gave up 5 bases, with 2 bases separating them. Germline CDR1 MNHNS, CDR2 SASEGT.